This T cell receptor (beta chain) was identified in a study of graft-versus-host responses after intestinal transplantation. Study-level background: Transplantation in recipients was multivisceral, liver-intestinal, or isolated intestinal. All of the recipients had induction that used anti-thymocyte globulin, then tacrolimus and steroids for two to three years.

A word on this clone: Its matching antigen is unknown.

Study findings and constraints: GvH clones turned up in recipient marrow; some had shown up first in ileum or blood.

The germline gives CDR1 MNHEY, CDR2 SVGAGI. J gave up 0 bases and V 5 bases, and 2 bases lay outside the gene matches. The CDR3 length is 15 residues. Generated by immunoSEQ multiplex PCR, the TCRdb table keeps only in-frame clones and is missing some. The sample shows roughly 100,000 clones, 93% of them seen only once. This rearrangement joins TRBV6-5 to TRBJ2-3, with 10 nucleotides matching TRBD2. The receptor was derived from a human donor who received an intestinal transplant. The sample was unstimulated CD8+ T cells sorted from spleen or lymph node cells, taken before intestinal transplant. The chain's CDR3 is CASSTSGVSTDTQYF. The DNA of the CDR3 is TGTGCCAGCAGTACTAGCGGGGTTAGCACAGATACGCAGTATTTT.